This T cell receptor beta chain originates from a study of T cells in Graves' hyperthyroidism and ophthalmopathy. It was approximately 9.7 ml of fresh peripheral blood that supplied the PBMCs. Study results and limitations: Ophthalmopathy was separated from stable hyperthyroidism by a 13 V-J model. Expanded thyroid clonotypes (above 0.001) were mostly also found in blood.

There are a few counts of this clonotype. Its antigen remains unidentified. The CDR3 sequence is 14 residues long. Germline CDR1 reads KGHSH; CDR2 reads LQKENI. The V gene end was trimmed by 5 bases and the J gene end by 4 bases; junction bases not matched to a gene: 2. What was amplified from RNA transcripts were TCR beta CDR3 regions. Initially, a first-round RT-PCR of the TCR CDR3 employed the HTBI primer set. TCRdb processed the multiplex PCR reads anew with MiXCR; each CDR3 protein has one entry. The data show under 250,000 distinct CDR3 sequences, with 24% seen just once and about a third held by the top ten.

Sequencing was performed on blood. The rearrangement uses TRBV18 and TRBJ2-2; 9 bases agree with TRBD1. This TCR derives from a woman in her thirties or forties with Graves' ophthalmopathy. CDR3 region: CASSAQGATGELFF. DNA of the CDR3: TGTGCCAGCTCAGCACAGGGGGCCACCGGGGAGCTGTTTTTT.